The source of this T cell receptor beta chain is a study of CD8 T cells in ankylosing spondylitis. CDR1 is GTSNPN, CDR2 SVGIG, per germline (reference sequence). Between the trimmed V and J ends, which lost 2 bases and 6 bases, there was a span of 16 bases. The CDR3 extends over 14 amino acids. This clonotype was observed at least ten times. TCRdb re-called the 5' RACE reads with MiXCR, one entry per CDR3 protein. The sample includes approximately 180,000 distinct CDR3 sequences, 15% to 20% of them seen just once. The chain recombines TRBV30 with TRBJ1-1, with D unresolved. Sequencing used blood, either unsorted or a sorted T cell fraction (not recorded which). The TCR was taken from a male donor aged 10-29 years with ankylosing spondylitis or in good health (not recorded which). The CDR3 here is CAWSLDLQSSEAFF. CDR3 DNA sequence: TGTGCCTGGAGTTTGGACCTACAATCGTCTGAAGCTTTCTTT.